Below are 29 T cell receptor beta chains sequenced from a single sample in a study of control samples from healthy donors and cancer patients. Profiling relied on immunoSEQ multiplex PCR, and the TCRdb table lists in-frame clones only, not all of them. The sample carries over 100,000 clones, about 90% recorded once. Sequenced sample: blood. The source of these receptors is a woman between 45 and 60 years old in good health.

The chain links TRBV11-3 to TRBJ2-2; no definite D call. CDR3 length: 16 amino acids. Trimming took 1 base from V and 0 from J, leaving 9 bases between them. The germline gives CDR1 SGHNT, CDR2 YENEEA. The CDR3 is CASSLGGRTNTGELFF. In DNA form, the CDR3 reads TGTGCCAGCAGCTTAGGCGGCCGGACGAACACCGGGGAGCTGTTTTTT. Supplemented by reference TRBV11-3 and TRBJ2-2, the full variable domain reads EAGVVQSPRYKIIEKKQPVAFWCNPISGHNTLYWYLQNLGQGPELLIRYENEEAVDDSQLPKDRFSAERLKGVDSTLKIQPAELGDSAVYLCASSLGGRTNTGELFFGEGSRLTVL.

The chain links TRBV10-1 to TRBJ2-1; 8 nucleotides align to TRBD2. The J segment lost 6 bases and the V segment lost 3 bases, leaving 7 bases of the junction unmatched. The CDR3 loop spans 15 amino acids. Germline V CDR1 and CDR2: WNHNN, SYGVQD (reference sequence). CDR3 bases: TGCGCCAGCAGTGAAGGGGGACTAGTAGGCAATGAGCAGTTCTTC. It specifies CASSEGGLVGNEQFF.

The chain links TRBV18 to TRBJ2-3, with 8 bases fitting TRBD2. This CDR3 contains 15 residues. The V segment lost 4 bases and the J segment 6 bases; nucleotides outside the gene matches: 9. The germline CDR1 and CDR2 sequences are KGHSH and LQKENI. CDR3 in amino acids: CASSRSGTDMDTQYF. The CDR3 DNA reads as TGTGCCAGCTCACGTAGCGGGACCGACATGGATACGCAGTATTTT.

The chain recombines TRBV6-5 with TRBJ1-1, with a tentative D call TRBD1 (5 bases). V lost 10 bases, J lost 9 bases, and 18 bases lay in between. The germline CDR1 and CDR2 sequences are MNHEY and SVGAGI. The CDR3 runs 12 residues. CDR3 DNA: TGTGCCATTCGCGGGACGGGGAATCAAGCTTTCTTT. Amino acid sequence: CAIRGTGNQAFF.

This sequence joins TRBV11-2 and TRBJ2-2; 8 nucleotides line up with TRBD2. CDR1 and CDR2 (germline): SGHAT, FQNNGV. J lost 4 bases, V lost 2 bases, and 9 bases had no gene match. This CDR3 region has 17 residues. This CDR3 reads CASSLRFGGASTGELFF. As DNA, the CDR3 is TGTGCCAGCAGCTTAAGGTTCGGGGGGGCGTCCACCGGGGAGCTGTTTTTT. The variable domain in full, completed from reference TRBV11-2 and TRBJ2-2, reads EAGVAQSPRYKIIEKRQSVAFWCNPISGHATLYWYQQILGQGPKLLIQFQNNGVVDDSQLPKDRFSAERLKGVDSTLKIQPAKLEDSAVYLCASSLRFGGASTGELFFGEGSRLTVL.

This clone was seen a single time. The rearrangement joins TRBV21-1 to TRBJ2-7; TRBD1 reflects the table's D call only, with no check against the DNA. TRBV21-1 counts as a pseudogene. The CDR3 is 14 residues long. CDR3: CASSEPGQGYEQYF. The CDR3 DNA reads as TGTGCCAGCAGCGAACCGGGACAGGGCTACGAGCAGTACTTC.

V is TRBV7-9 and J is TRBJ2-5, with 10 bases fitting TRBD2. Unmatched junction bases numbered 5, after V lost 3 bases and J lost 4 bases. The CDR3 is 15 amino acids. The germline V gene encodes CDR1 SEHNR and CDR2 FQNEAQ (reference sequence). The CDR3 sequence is CASSFYASGGETQYF. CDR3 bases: TGTGCCAGCAGCTTCTACGCTAGCGGGGGAGAGACCCAGTACTTC.

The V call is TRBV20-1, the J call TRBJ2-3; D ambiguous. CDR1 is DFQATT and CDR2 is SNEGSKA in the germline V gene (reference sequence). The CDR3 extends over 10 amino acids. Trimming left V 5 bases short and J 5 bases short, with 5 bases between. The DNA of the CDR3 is TGCAGTGCTCTCCGAGATACGCAGTATTTT. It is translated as CSALRDTQYF.

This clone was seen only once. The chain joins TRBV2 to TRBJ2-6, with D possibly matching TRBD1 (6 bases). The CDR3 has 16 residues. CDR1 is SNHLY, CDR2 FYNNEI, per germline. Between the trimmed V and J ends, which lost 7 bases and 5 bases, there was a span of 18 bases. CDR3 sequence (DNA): TGTGCCAGCACCATAGACACAGGGAAGAGGGCCAACGTCCTGACTTTC. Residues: CASTIDTGKRANVLTF.

CDR3 sequence: CASRGGRLLGQETQYF. As DNA, the CDR3 is TGTGCCAGTAGAGGGGGCAGGCTGTTAGGGCAAGAGACCCAGTACTTC. V is TRBV19 and J is TRBJ2-5; the match to TRBD1 covers 7 bases. Germline-derived CDR1 and CDR2 are LNHDA and SQIVND (reference sequence). The J segment lost 2 bases and the V segment lost 6 bases, leaving 12 bases of the junction unmatched. CDR3 length: 16 amino acids.

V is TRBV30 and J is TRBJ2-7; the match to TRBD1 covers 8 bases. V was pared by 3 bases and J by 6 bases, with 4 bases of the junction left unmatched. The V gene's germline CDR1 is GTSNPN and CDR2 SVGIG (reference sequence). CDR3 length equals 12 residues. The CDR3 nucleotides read TGTGCCTGGAGCCCGGACAGGGCCGAGCAGTACTTC. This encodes CAWSPDRAEQYF.

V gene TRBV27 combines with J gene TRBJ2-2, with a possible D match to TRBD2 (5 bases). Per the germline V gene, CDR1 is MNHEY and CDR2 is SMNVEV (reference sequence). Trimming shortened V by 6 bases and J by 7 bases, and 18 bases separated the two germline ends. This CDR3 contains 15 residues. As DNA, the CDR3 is TGTGCCAGCAGAAGGAAACCCGGGAACGACGGGGAGCTGTTTTTT. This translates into CASRRKPGNDGELFF.

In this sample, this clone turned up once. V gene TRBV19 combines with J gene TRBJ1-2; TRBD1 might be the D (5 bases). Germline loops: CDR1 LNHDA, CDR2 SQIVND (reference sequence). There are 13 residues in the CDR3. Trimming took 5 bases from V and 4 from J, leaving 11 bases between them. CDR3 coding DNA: TGTGCCAGTAGTCCAGCAGGGTCCTATGGCTACACCTTC. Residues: CASSPAGSYGYTF.

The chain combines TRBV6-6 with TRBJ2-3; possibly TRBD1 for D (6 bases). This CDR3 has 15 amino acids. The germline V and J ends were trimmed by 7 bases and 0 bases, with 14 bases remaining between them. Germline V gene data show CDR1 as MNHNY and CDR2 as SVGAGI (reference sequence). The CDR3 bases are TGTGCCAGCACCAACTACAGGGTTAGCACAGATACGCAGTATTTT. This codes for CASTNYRVSTDTQYF.

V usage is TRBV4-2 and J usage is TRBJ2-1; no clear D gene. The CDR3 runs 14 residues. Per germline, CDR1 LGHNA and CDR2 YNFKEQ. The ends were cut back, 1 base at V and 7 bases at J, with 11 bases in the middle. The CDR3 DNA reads TGTGCCAGCAGCCAAGGTACCGACTGGAATGAGCAGTTCTTC. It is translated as CASSQGTDWNEQFF.

The CDR3, as DNA: TGTGCCAGCAGCCAAGTGACAGGGCCGTACAATGAGCAGTTCTTC. Translated, it gives CASSQVTGPYNEQFF. The chain employs TRBV3-1 (or the pseudogene TRBV3-2) and TRBJ2-1; 7 positions agree with TRBD1. From germline, CDR1 is LGHDT and CDR2 YNNKEL (reference sequence). V lost 1 base to trimming and J lost 4 bases; unmatched junction nucleotides: 4. The CDR3 is made up of 15 amino acids.

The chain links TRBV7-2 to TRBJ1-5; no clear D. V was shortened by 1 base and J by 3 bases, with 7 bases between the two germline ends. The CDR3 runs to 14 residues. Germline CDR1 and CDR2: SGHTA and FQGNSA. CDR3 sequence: CASSLDLFNQPQHF. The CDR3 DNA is TGTGCCAGCAGCTTAGATTTATTCAATCAGCCCCAGCATTTT.

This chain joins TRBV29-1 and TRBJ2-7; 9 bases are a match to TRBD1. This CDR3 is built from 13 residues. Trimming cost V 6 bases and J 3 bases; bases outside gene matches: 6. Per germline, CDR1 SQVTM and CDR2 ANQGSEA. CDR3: CSVADRGVYEQYF. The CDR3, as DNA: TGCAGCGTCGCGGACAGGGGCGTCTACGAGCAGTACTTC.

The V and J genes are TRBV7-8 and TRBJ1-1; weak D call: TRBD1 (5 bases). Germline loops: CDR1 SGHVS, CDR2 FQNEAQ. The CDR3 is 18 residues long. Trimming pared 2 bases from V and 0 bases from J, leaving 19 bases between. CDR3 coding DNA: TGTGCCAGCAGCTTACCGCTCCGAGGGGCAGGCATGAACACTGAAGCTTTCTTT. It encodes CASSLPLRGAGMNTEAFF. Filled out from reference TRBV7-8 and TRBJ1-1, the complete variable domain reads GAGVSQSPRYKVAKRGQDVALRCDPISGHVSLFWYQQALGQGPEFLTYFQNEAQLDKSGLPSDRFFAERPEGSVSTLKIQRTQQEDSAVYLCASSLPLRGAGMNTEAFFGQGTRLTVV.

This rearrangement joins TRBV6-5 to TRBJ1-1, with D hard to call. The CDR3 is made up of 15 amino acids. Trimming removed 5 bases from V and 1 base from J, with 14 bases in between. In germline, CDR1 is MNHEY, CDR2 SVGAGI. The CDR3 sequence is CASSTTGRQNTEAFF. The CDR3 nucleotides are TGTGCCAGCAGTACCACTGGACGGCAGAACACTGAAGCTTTCTTT.

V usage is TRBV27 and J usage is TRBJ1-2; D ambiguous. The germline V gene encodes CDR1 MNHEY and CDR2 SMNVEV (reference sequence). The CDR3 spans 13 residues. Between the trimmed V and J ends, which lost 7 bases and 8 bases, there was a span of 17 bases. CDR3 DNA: TGTGCCAGCACCCCTGACCCTTATGGGGGCTACACCTTC. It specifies CASTPDPYGGYTF.

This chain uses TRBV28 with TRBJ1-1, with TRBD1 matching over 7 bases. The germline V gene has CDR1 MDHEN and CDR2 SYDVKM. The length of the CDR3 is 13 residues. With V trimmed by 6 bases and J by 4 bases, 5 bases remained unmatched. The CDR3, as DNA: TGTGCCAGCAGGTATACAGGGGCCACTGAAGCTTTCTTT. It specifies CASRYTGATEAFF.

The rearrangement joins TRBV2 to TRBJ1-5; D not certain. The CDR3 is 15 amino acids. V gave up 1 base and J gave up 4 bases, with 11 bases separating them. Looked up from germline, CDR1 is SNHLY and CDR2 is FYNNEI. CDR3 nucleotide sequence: TGTGCCAGCAGTGAAGTCTCCAGTGGTAATCAGCCCCAGCATTTT. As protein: CASSEVSSGNQPQHF.

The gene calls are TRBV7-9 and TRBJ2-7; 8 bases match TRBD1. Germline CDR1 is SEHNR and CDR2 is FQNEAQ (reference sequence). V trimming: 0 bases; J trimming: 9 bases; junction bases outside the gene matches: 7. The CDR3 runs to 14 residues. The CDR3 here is CASSLASPTGGQYF. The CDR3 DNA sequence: TGTGCCAGCAGCTTAGCAAGTCCAACAGGGGGGCAGTACTTC.

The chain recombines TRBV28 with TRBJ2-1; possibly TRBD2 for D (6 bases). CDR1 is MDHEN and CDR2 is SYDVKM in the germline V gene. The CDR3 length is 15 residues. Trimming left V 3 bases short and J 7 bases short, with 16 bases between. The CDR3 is CASSFRPGEGNEQFF. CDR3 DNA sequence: TGTGCCAGCAGTTTTCGTCCGGGAGAGGGAAATGAGCAGTTCTTC.

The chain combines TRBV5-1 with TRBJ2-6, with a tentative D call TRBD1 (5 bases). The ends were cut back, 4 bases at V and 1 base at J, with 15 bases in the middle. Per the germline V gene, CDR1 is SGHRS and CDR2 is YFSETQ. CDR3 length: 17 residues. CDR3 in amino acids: CASSLSPTGSGANVLTF. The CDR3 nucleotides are TGCGCCAGCAGCCTTTCTCCTACAGGATCTGGGGCCAACGTCCTGACTTTC. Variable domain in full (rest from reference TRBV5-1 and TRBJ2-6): KAGVTQTPRYLIKTRGQQVTLSCSPISGHRSVSWYQQTPGQGLQFLFEYFSETQRNKGNFPGRFSGRQFSNSRSEMNVSTLELGDSALYLCASSLSPTGSGANVLTFGAGSRLTVL.

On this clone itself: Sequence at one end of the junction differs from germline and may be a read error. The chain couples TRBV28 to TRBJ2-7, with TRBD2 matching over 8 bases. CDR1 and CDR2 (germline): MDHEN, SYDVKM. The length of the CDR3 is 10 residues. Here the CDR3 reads CASSFRGLVF. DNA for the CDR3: TGTGCCAGCAGTTTTCGGGGACTAGTCTTC.

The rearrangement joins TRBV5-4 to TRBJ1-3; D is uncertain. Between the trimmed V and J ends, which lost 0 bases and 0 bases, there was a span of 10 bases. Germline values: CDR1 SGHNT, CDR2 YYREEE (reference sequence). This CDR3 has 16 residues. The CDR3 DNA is TGTGCCAGCAGCTTGGAAGGGAGCCTCTCTGGAAACACCATATATTTT. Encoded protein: CASSLEGSLSGNTIYF.

In DNA, the CDR3 is TGTGCCAGCAGTACCGGGACAGTAGTTACCGGGGAGCTGTTTTTT. This gives the protein CASSTGTVVTGELFF. The chain is built from TRBV6-5 and TRBJ2-2; 7 positions agree with TRBD1. This CDR3 spans 15 amino acids. Looked up from germline, CDR1 is MNHEY and CDR2 is SVGAGI. With 5 bases clipped from V and 5 bases from J, the junction kept 8 bases outside the gene matches.